These 10 T cell receptor beta chains share one sample of origin, sequenced in a study of blood T cell repertoires in COVID-19 (dated by TCRdb to about 2020). The library was produced with the immunoSEQ multiplex PCR assay. Not all clones reach the TCRdb copy of this immuneACCESS table, which keeps in-frame sequences only. Checked studies attribute under half of the gap to unresolved V genes and leave the rest unexplained. Here the sample has fewer than 200,000 clones; approximately 90% occur a single time. The ten largest account for approximately 5% of the sample. The sequencing sample was made of peripheral blood. These receptors were obtained from a man between 18 and 29 years old with COVID-19, enrolled during active disease.

The chain links TRBV6-2 or TRBV6-3 to TRBJ2-7; 9 positions match TRBD2. The CDR3 runs 15 residues. V lost 4 bases, J lost 3 bases, and 7 bases stayed unmatched. CDR1 and CDR2 (germline): MNHEY, SVGEGT. The CDR3 here is CASSSLGGRDYEQYF. The CDR3 region has the DNA TGTGCCAGCAGTTCCCTCGGCGGGAGGGACTACGAGCAGTACTTC.

This clone has only a few counts. The chain joins TRBV24-1 to TRBJ2-1; D remains ambiguous. Germline CDR1 and CDR2: KGHDR and SFDVKD. V lost 5 bases to trimming and J lost 6 bases, with 4 bases between them. The CDR3 totals 11 residues. Here the CDR3 reads CATSVVNEQFF. In DNA, the CDR3 is TGTGCCACCAGTGTAGTCAATGAGCAGTTCTTC.

The chain is built from TRBV29-1 and TRBJ2-1, with TRBD2 matching over 7 bases. V lost 1 base, J lost 2 bases, and 5 bases stayed unmatched. CDR3 length: 15 amino acids. CDR1 is SQVTM and CDR2 is ANQGSEA in the germline V gene. The CDR3 loop reads CSVEGWEGTYNEQFF. DNA of the CDR3: TGCAGCGTTGAAGGGTGGGAGGGCACCTACAATGAGCAGTTCTTC.

V gene TRBV5-6 combines with J gene TRBJ2-1; TRBD2 aligns across 9 bases. Germline V gene sequence: CDR1 SGHDT, CDR2 YYEEEE. The length of the CDR3 is 17 residues. J lost 5 bases, V lost 4 bases, and 13 bases had no gene match. DNA of the CDR3: TGTGCCAGCAGCCCCACGGGGGCGGGAGGGCTGGACAATGAGCAGTTCTTC. It encodes CASSPTGAGGLDNEQFF.

The sample holds one count of this clone. The chain uses TRBV9 and TRBJ1-6; tentatively, D is TRBD1 (6 bases). The V and J ends lost 0 bases and 2 bases respectively, with 9 bases between them. Germline V gene sequence: CDR1 SGDLS, CDR2 YYNGEE. This CDR3 comprises 16 residues. The CDR3 nucleotides are TGTGCCAGCAGCGTAGCAGGGGAACCCTATAATTCACCCCTCCACTTT. Amino acids: CASSVAGEPYNSPLHF.

This sequence joins TRBV27 and TRBJ1-5, with D perhaps TRBD1 (5 bases). CDR1 is MNHEY, CDR2 SMNVEV, per germline (reference sequence). There are 13 residues in the CDR3. The germline V and J ends were trimmed by 3 bases and 6 bases, with 9 bases remaining between them. CDR3 in DNA: TGTGCCAGCAGTTTGACAGTGGGTCAGCCCCAGCATTTT. Translation gives CASSLTVGQPQHF.

The chain employs TRBV6-5 and TRBJ2-1; tentative D call: TRBD2 (6 bases). Germline loops: CDR1 MNHEY, CDR2 SVGAGI. Trimming took 9 bases from V and 4 from J, leaving 13 bases between them. The CDR3 covers 13 residues. In nucleotides, the CDR3 is TGTGCCAGTGTTAGCGGTGGTTACAATGAGCAGTTCTTC. Protein: CASVSGGYNEQFF.

The gene calls are TRBV7-9 and TRBJ2-3; 16 bases map to TRBD2. The CDR3 is 17 residues long. Looked up from germline, CDR1 is SEHNR and CDR2 is FQNEAQ (reference sequence). V dropped 6 bases and J dropped 5; count of bases not matched to a gene: 8. The CDR3 DNA reads as TGTGCCAGCAGGGCCGGGACTAGCGGGAGGGCCTTAGATACGCAGTATTTT. Translating it yields CASRAGTSGRALDTQYF.

The chain uses TRBV6-6 and TRBJ1-2; 7 nucleotides align to TRBD1. CDR1 is MNHNY and CDR2 is SVGAGI in the germline V gene (reference sequence). V was clipped by 2 bases and J by 2 bases; unmatched bases: 2. There are 14 residues in the CDR3. The CDR3 region is CASSYGDSNYGYTF. CDR3 DNA: TGTGCCAGCAGTTACGGGGACAGCAACTATGGCTACACCTTC.

The V and J genes are TRBV27 and TRBJ2-3; 9 nucleotides line up with TRBD1. Germline CDR1 is MNHEY and CDR2 is SMNVEV (reference sequence). V dropped 2 bases and J dropped 4; count of bases not matched to a gene: 4. This CDR3 spans 15 amino acids. CDR3 in amino acids: CASSLLDRGPDTQYF. The CDR3 DNA follows: TGTGCCAGCAGTTTACTGGACAGGGGTCCAGATACGCAGTATTTT.